The TCR beta chain under discussion was sequenced for a study of blood T cell repertoires in COVID-19. Study-level information: Samples representing acute and convalescent COVID-19 were sourced from the United States, Italy and Spain. From T cells, B-cell-depleted T cells, or PBMCs came the material, which was cDNA or gDNA.

Germline assignment: CDR1 SNHLY and CDR2 FYNNEI. The CDR3 totals 11 residues. Trimming removed 6 bases at V and 8 bases at J, with 8 bases between. In the original processing: How many nucleated cells were present was estimated from reference gene primer amplification. TCRdb's copy holds only in-frame clones and misses some; the assay was immunoSEQ multiplex PCR. That table gives V, J and clone size, and the DNA gave D and trimming. This sample has roughly 350,000 clones; about 85% occur once, and the top ten carry roughly 3.4%. J is TRBJ2-1 and V is TRBV2, with D unresolved. Sample: peripheral blood. The receptor comes from a woman younger than 35 with acute or convalescent COVID-19. CDR3 protein: CASSNIDEQFF. CDR3 nucleotides: TGTGCCAGCAGCAACATCGATGAGCAGTTCTTC.